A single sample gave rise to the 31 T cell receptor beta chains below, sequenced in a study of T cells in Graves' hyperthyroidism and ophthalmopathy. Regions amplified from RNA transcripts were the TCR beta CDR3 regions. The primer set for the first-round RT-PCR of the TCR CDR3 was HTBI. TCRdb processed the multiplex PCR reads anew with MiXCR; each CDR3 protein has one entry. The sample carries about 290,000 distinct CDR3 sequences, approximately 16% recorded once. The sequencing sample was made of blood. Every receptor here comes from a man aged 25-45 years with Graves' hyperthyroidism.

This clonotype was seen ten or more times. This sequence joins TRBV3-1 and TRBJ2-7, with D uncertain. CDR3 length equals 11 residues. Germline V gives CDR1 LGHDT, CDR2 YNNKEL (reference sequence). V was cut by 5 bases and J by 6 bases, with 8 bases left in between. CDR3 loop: CASSSHSEQYF. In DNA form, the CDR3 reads TGTGCCAGCAGCTCCCATTCCGAGCAGTACTTC.

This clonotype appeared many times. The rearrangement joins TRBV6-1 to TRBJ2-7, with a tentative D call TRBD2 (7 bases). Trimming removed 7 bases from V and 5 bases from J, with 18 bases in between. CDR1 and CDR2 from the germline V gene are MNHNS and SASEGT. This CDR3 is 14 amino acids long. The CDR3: CASTRGGVFNEQYF. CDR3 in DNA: TGTGCCAGCACTCGAGGGGGGGTCTTCAACGAGCAGTACTTC.

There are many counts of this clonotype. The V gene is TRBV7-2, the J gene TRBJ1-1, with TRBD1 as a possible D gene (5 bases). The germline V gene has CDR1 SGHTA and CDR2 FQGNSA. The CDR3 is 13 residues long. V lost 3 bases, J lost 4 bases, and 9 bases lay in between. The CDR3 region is CASSLRQRTEAFF. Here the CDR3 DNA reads TGTGCCAGCAGCTTGCGACAGCGCACTGAAGCTTTCTTT.

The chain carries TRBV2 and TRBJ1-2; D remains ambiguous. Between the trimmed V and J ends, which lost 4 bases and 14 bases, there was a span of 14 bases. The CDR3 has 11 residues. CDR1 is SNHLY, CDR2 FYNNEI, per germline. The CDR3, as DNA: TGTGCCAGCAGTGTAACCCTCTCTAGTACCTTC. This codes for CASSVTLSSTF. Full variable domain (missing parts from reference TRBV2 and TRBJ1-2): EPEVTQTPSHQVTQMGQEVILRCVPISNHLYFYWYRQILGQKVEFLVSFYNNEISEKSEIFDDQFSVERPDGSNFTLKIRSTKLEDSAMYFCASSVTLSSTFGSGTRLTVV.

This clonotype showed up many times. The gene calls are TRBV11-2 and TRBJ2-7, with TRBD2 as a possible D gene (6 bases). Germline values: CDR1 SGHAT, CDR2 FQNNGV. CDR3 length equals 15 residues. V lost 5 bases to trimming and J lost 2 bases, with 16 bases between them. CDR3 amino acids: CASSVRDFTPYEQYF. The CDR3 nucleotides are TGTGCCAGCAGCGTCCGGGACTTCACCCCCTACGAGCAGTACTTC.

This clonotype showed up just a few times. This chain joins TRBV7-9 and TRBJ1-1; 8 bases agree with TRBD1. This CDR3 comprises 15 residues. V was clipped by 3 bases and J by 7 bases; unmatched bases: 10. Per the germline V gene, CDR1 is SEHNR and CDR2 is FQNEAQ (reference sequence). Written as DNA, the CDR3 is TGTGCCAGCAGCTTTGGACAGGGAGGGCGAAATGAAGCTTTCTTT. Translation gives CASSFGQGGRNEAFF.

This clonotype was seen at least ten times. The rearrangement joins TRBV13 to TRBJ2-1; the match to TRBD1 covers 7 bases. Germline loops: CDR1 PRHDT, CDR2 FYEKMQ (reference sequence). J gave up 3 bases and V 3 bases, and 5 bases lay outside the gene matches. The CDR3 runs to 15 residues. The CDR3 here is CASSLDRMSYNEQFF. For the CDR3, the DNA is TGTGCCAGCAGCTTGGACAGGATGAGCTACAATGAGCAGTTCTTC.

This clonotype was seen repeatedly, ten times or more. Here the CDR3 DNA reads TGTGCCAGCGAGACTAGCGGGGCTAGCCCCGGGGAGCTGTTTTTT. Its protein is CASETSGASPGELFF. This chain links TRBV2 with TRBJ2-2; TRBD2 aligns across 11 bases. With 8 bases clipped from V and 6 bases from J, the junction kept 8 bases outside the gene matches. Germline V gene lookup returns CDR1 SNHLY and CDR2 FYNNEI. This CDR3 contains 15 residues.

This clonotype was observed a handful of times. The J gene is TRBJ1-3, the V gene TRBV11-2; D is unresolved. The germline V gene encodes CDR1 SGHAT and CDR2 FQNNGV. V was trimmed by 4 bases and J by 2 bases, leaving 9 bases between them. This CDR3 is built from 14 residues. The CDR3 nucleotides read TGTGCCAGCAGCTCAGAGAGAACTGGAAACACCATATATTTT. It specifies CASSSERTGNTIYF.

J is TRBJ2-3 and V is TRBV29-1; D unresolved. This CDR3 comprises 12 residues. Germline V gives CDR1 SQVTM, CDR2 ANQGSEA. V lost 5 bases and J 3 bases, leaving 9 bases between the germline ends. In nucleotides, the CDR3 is TGCAGCGTTTTTCTAGTTACAGATACGCAGTATTTT. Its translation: CSVFLVTDTQYF.

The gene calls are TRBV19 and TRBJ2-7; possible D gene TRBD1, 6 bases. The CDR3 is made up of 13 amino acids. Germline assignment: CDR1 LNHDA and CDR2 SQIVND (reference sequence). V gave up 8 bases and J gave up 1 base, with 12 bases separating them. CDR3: CASSIGTSYEQYF. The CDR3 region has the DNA TGTGCCAGTTCAATAGGGACATCCTACGAGCAGTACTTC.

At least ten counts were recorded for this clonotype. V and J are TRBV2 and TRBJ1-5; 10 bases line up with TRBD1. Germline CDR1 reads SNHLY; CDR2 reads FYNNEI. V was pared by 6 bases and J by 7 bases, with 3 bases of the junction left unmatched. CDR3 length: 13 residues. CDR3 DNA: TGTGCCAGCAGAGGACAGGGGGGACAGCCCCAGCATTTT. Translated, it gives CASRGQGGQPQHF. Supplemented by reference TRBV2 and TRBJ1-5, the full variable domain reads EPEVTQTPSHQVTQMGQEVILRCVPISNHLYFYWYRQILGQKVEFLVSFYNNEISEKSEIFDDQFSVERPDGSNFTLKIRSTKLEDSAMYFCASRGQGGQPQHFGDGTRLSIL.

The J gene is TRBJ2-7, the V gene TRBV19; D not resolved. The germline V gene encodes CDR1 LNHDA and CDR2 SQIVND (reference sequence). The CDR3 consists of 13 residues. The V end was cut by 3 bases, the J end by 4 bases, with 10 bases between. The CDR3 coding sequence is TGTGCCAGTAGTATTGGGAAGTGGTACGAGCAGTACTTC. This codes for CASSIGKWYEQYF.

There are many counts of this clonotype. In DNA, the CDR3 is TGTGCCAGCAGTGAAGCGCAGAGACAGTTCTTC. It encodes CASSEAQRQFF. The rearrangement joins TRBV2 to TRBJ2-1; D uncertain. The CDR3 is made up of 11 amino acids. V gave up 0 bases and J gave up 13 bases, with 7 bases separating them. CDR1 and CDR2 (germline): SNHLY, FYNNEI. Combining the CDR3 with reference TRBV2 and TRBJ2-1 gives the whole variable domain EPEVTQTPSHQVTQMGQEVILRCVPISNHLYFYWYRQILGQKVEFLVSFYNNEISEKSEIFDDQFSVERPDGSNFTLKIRSTKLEDSAMYFCASSEAQRQFFGPGTRLTVL.

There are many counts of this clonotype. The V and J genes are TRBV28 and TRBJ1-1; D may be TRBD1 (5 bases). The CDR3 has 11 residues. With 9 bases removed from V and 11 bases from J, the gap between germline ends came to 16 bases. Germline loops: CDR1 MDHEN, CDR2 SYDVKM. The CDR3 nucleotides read TGTGCCAGTTCCACAGGTCCTCTGGCTTTCTTT. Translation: CASSTGPLAFF. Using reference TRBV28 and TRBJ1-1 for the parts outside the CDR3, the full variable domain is DVKVTQSSRYLVKRTGEKVFLECVQDMDHENMFWYRQDPGLGLRLIYFSYDVKMKEKGDIPEGYSVSREKKERFSLILESASTNQTSMYLCASSTGPLAFFGQGTRLTVV.

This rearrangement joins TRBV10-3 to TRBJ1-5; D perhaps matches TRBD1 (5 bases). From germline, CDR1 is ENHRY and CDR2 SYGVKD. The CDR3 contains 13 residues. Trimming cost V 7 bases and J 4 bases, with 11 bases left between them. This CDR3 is CAITQGPNQPQHF. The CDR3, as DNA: TGTGCCATCACCCAGGGACCAAATCAGCCCCAGCATTTT.

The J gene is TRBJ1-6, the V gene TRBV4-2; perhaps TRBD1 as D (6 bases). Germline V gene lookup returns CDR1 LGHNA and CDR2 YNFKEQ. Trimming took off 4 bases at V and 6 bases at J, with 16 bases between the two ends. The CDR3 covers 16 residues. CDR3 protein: CASSPPDSSSNSPLHF. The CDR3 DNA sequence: TGTGCCAGCAGCCCTCCGGACAGTTCCAGTAATTCACCCCTCCACTTT.

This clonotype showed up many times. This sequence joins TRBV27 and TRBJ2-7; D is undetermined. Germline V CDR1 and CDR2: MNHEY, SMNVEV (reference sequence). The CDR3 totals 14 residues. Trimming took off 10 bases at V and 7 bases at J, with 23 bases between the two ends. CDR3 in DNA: TGTGCCACCACCTATTCTTGGCGGAGTAGGGAGCAGTACTTC. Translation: CATTYSWRSREQYF.

CDR3 residues: CASSQSDGVGEQYF. Here the CDR3 DNA reads TGTGCCAGCAGTCAATCGGACGGCGTTGGCGAGCAGTACTTC. V and J are TRBV28 and TRBJ2-7; D uncertain. Germline V gene sequence: CDR1 MDHEN, CDR2 SYDVKM. V lost 5 bases to trimming and J lost 6 bases, with 17 bases between them. The CDR3 extends over 14 amino acids.

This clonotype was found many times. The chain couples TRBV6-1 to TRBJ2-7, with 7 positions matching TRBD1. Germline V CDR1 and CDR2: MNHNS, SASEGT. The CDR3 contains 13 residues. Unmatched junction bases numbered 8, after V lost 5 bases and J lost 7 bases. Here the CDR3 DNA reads TGTGCCAGCAGTTACCCGGGGACAGAGGAGCAGTACTTC. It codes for CASSYPGTEEQYF.

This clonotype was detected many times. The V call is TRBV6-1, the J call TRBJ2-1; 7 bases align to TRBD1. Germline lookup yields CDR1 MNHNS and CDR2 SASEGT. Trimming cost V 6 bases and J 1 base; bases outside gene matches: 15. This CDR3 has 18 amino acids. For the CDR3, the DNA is TGTGCCAGCAGGTCCCGACAGGGAGTGATAACGTCCTACAATGAGCAGTTCTTC. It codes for CASRSRQGVITSYNEQFF.

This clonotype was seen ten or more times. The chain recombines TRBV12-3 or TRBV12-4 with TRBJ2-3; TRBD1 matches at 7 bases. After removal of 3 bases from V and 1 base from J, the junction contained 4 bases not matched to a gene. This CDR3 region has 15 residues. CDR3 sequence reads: CASSFGQGGTDTQYF. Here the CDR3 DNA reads TGTGCCAGCAGTTTCGGTCAGGGGGGCACAGATACGCAGTATTTT.

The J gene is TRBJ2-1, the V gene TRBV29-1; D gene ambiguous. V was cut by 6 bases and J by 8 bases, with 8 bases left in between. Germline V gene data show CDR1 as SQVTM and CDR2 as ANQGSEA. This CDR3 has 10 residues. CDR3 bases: TGCAGCGTGGCGACGGATGAGCAGTTCTTC. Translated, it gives CSVATDEQFF.

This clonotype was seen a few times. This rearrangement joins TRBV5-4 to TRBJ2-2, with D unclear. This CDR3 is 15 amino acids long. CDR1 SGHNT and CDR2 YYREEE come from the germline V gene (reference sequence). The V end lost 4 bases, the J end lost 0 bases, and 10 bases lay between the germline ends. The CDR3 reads CASSPWTANTGELFF. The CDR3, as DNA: TGTGCCAGCAGCCCCTGGACCGCGAACACCGGGGAGCTGTTTTTT.

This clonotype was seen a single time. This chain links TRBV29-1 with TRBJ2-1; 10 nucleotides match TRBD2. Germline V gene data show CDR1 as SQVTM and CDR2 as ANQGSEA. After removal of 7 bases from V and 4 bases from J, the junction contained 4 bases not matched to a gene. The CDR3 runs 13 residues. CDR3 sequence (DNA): TGCAGCGGCGGGACTAGCGCTTACAATGAGCAGTTCTTC. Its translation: CSGGTSAYNEQFF.

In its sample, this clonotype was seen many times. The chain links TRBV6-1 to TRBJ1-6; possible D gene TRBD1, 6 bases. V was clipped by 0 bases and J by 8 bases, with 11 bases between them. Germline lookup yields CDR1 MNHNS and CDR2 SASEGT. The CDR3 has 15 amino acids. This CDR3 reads CASSEAPQGYSPLHF. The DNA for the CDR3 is TGTGCCAGCAGTGAAGCTCCACAGGGATATTCACCCCTCCACTTT.

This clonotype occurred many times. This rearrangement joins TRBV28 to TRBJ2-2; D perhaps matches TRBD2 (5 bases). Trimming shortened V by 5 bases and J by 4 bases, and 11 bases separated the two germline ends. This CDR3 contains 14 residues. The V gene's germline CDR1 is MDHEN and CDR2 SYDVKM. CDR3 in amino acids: CASSLRVPTGELFF. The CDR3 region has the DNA TGTGCCAGCAGTCTGAGGGTGCCCACCGGGGAGCTGTTTTTT.

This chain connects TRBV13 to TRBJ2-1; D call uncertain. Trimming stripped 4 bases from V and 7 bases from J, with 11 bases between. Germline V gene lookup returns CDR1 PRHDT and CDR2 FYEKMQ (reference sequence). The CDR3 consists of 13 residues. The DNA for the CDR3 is TGTGCCAGCAGCTACGGACGGATAAATGAGCAGTTCTTC. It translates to CASSYGRINEQFF.

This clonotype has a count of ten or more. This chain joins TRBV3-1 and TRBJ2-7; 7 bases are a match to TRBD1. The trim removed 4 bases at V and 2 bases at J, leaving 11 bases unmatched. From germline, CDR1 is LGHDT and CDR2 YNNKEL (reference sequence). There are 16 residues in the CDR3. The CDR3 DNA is TGTGCCAGCAGCCGACGGGACAGACAAGACCCCTACGAGCAGTACTTC. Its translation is CASSRRDRQDPYEQYF.

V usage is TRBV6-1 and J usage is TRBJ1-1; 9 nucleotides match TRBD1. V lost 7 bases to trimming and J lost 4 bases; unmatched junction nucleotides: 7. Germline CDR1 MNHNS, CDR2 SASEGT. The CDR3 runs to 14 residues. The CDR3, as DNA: TGTGCCAGCAAAGGAACAGGGGGCTCCACTGAAGCTTTCTTT. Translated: CASKGTGGSTEAFF.

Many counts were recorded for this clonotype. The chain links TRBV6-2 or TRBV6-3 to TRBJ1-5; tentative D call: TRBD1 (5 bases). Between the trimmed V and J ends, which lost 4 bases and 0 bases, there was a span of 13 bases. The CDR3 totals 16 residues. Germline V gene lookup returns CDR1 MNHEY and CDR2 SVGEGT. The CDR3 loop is CASSFIQAGSNQPQHF. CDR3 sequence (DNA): TGTGCCAGCAGTTTTATACAGGCCGGTAGCAATCAGCCCCAGCATTTT.